These T cell receptor beta chains were read from a single sample in a study of regulatory T cells in long-lasting Graves disease. MiXCR, run by TCRdb on the multiplex PCR reads, gives a single entry per CDR3 protein. The sample includes approximately 490,000 distinct CDR3 sequences, 15% to 20% of them seen just once. The sample was also linked to a second study, of T cells in Graves' hyperthyroidism and ophthalmopathy.

The source material was peripheral blood mononuclear cells (PBMCs), sampled at new diagnosis, from a patient treated with antithyroid drugs. The receptors were sampled from a man between 35 and 55 years old with Graves disease. CDR3s include the opening cysteine and the closing phenylalanine or tryptophan. The D gene is left open where the match is weak. Only part of the rows carry a size: once, few, many, or a class if the clone is expanded.

J gene	D gene	V gene	clone size	CDR3 DNA	CDR3 protein
TRBJ1-2	-	TRBV30	-	TGTGCCTGGAGTCGGGACCTCCAGACGGGTGGCTACACCTTC	CAWSRDLQTGGYTF
TRBJ2-7	-	TRBV7-9	many	TGTGCCAGCACCCGAGACAGCTCCTACGAGCAGTACTTC	CASTRDSSYEQYF
TRBJ2-7	TRBD2	TRBV4-2	-	TGTGCCAGCAGCCCTGGGGGACTAGCGACCTACGAGCAGTACTTC	CASSPGGLATYEQYF
TRBJ2-1	-	TRBV5-1	many	TGTGCCAGCAGTCCGTCCGGGGATGAGCAGTTCTTC	CASSPSGDEQFF
TRBJ2-3	-	TRBV19	-	TGTGCCAGTAGTATGGGGGTCTCTAGCACAGATACGCAGTATTTT	CASSMGVSSTDTQYF
TRBJ2-1	-	TRBV20-1	many	TGCAGTGCTACTCTACACTTCTCCTACAATGAGCAGTTCTTC	CSATLHFSYNEQFF
TRBJ2-3	TRBD2	TRBV12-3/TRBV12-4	few	TGTGCCAGCAGTTTAGATCTAGCGGGAGTGAGCACAGATACGCAGTATTTT	CASSLDLAGVSTDTQYF
TRBJ2-1	TRBD2	TRBV7-2	-	TGTGCCAGCAGCTTTGGACCCTTAGCGGGGCAGTTCTTC	CASSFGPLAGQFF
TRBJ2-3	-	TRBV30	few	TGTGCCTGGAGTGTACAAAGACAGAGCACAGATACGCAGTATTTT	CAWSVQRQSTDTQYF
TRBJ2-3	TRBD2	TRBV20-1	few	TGCAGTGCTAGTCATCTAGCGGGCACAGATACGCAGTATTTT	CSASHLAGTDTQYF
TRBJ2-7	-	TRBV4-2	many	TGTGCCAGCAGCCTCAGGAGGGCCGACGAGCAGTACTTC	CASSLRRADEQYF
TRBJ1-3	TRBD1	TRBV6-1	many	TGTGCCAGCAGTCAGAGGACAGGGCTATACTCTGGAAACACCATATATTTT	CASSQRTGLYSGNTIYF
TRBJ2-3	-	TRBV11-2	many	TGTGCCAGCACTCGACTAGGCACAGATACGCAGTATTTT	CASTRLGTDTQYF
TRBJ2-7	TRBD2	TRBV3-1	few	TGTGCCAGCAGAATTTCTAGCGGGTCCTACGAGCAGTACTTC	CASRISSGSYEQYF
TRBJ2-1	TRBD2	TRBV11-3	many	TGTGCCAGCAGCTTAGTGGGCCTAGCGGGAGCGAATGAGCAGTTCTTC	CASSLVGLAGANEQFF
TRBJ1-3	-	TRBV4-1	few	TGCGCCAGCAGCCAGAATCTTGAGGGTTCCGGAAACACCATATATTTT	CASSQNLEGSGNTIYF
TRBJ1-5	-	TRBV28	many	TGTGCCAGCAGTCGAGGGGGGGCGGGGGGTCAGCCCCAGCATTTT	CASSRGGAGGQPQHF
TRBJ2-7	TRBD2	TRBV3-1	many	TGTGCCAGCACCCCATCGGGGGGTCGGACTGGCGGGGCGGGCGAGCAGTACTTC	CASTPSGGRTGGAGEQYF
TRBJ1-5	-	TRBV28	-	TGTGCCAGCTGGTACAGGGTCAATCAGCCCCAGCATTTT	CASWYRVNQPQHF
TRBJ2-3	TRBD1	TRBV6-2/TRBV6-3	few	TGTGCCAGCAGTTCACGACAGGGGGGTTACACAGATACGCAGTATTTT	CASSSRQGGYTDTQYF
TRBJ2-1	-	TRBV7-9	-	TGTGCCAGCAGCATCCGGGACCTCTCCTACAATGAGCAGTTCTTC	CASSIRDLSYNEQFF
TRBJ2-7	-	TRBV7-9	many	TGTGCCAGCACCTTGGACACCTACTCCTACGAGCAGTACTTC	CASTLDTYSYEQYF
TRBJ2-7	TRBD2	TRBV4-1	few	TGCGCCAGCAGCCAAGGCGGGGGGAGATCCTACGAGCAGTACTTC	CASSQGGGRSYEQYF
TRBJ2-7	TRBD2	TRBV7-9	-	TGTGCCAGCAGCTCTACAGTCCGGGAGGCAGACACCCGCGAGCAGTACTTC	CASSSTVREADTREQYF
TRBJ2-3	TRBD2	TRBV28	many	TGTGCCTATAGCGGGAGATCTTGGTATACGCAGTATTTT	CAYSGRSWYTQYF
TRBJ1-2	-	TRBV29-1	-	TGCAGCGTTGAACGAGGGAGTTCGGCTGGCTACACCTTC	CSVERGSSAGYTF
TRBJ1-1	-	TRBV2	-	TGTGCCAGCAGCCGTCAGGGTGACCCCGAAGCTTTCTTT	CASSRQGDPEAFF
TRBJ1-6	-	TRBV7-9	-	TGTGCCAGCAGCCAGGGTATCTCCCTCCACTTT	CASSQGISLHF
TRBJ2-3	-	TRBV4-1	-	TGCGCCAGCAGTTCCGGGACCCCAGGGACAGATACGCAGTATTTT	CASSSGTPGTDTQYF
TRBJ2-6	TRBD1	TRBV28	many	TGTGCCAGCAGTACAGGGGGTGGTGGGGCCAACGTCCTGACTTTC	CASSTGGGGANVLTF
TRBJ2-1	-	TRBV11-3	many	TGTGCCAGCAGCTCCTCAACCGGGACCAACCCTTCCCCTGAGCAGTTCTTC	CASSSSTGTNPSPEQFF
TRBJ2-2	TRBD2	TRBV4-2	-	TGTGCCAGCAGCCAAGAGGGACTAGCGGGACCCACGAACACCGGGGAGCTGTTTTTT	CASSQEGLAGPTNTGELFF
TRBJ1-1	-	TRBV7-6	many	TGTGCCAGCAGCTCCGGAGCCGGGACCCGGTGGGGCACTGAAGCTTTCTTT	CASSSGAGTRWGTEAFF
TRBJ1-1	-	TRBV2	few	TGTGCCAGCAGGATCCGAACGGGTTCGAACACTGAAGCTTTCTTT	CASRIRTGSNTEAFF
TRBJ2-7	TRBD2	TRBV15	-	TGTGCCACCAGCAGAGATCGGGGGGTGGTCTACGAGCAGTACTTC	CATSRDRGVVYEQYF
TRBJ2-5	-	TRBV2	many	TGTGCCAGCAGTGAAGTCTTCAGTCAAGAGACCCAGTACTTC	CASSEVFSQETQYF
TRBJ2-1	-	TRBV11-2	many	TGTGCCAGCAGCTTACTAGGGCGGGCCTACAATGAGCAGTTCTTC	CASSLLGRAYNEQFF
TRBJ2-7	TRBD2	TRBV3-1	few	TGTGCCAGCAGCCGAATTTTGCGGGGAGGGCCCCACTACAAGCAGTACTTC	CASSRILRGGPHYKQYF
TRBJ1-5	-	TRBV19	few	TGTGCCAGTAGTTCGGACCCACAGGGTAGAAAACATTTT	CASSSDPQGRKHF
TRBJ2-6	-	TRBV27	-	TGTGCCAGCAGTTGGTACCCATCTGGGGCCAACGTCCTGACTTTC	CASSWYPSGANVLTF
TRBJ2-1	-	TRBV29-1	few	TGCAGCGTCCAAGCTACCTACAATGAGCAGTTCTTC	CSVQATYNEQFF
TRBJ2-1	-	TRBV24-1	many	TGTGCCACCAGTGATTCATTGATCAATGAGCAGTTCTTC	CATSDSLINEQFF
TRBJ1-5	-	TRBV20-1	-	TGCAGTGCTGGGGGCTATAGCAATCAGCCCCAGCATTTT	CSAGGYSNQPQHF
TRBJ2-7	-	TRBV6-1	-	TGTGCCGTATCGTCAGGGAGGTCCTACGAGCAGTACTTC	CAVSSGRSYEQYF
TRBJ2-7	TRBD2	TRBV5-1	few	TGCGCCAGCAGCACTAGCGGAACCTGCGAGCAGTACTTC	CASSTSGTCEQYF
TRBJ1-3	TRBD1	TRBV20-1	few	TGCAGTGCTAATACAGGGGGCGACGGAAACACCATATATTTT	CSANTGGDGNTIYF
TRBJ2-5	-	TRBV28	many	TGTGCCAGCGTCGGTGATCAAGAGACCCAGTACTTC	CASVGDQETQYF
TRBJ1-1	TRBD1	TRBV7-3	many	TGTGCCAGCAGCCCGATCCCGACAGGGGGCACCCACACTGAAGCTTTCTTT	CASSPIPTGGTHTEAFF
TRBJ2-7	-	TRBV5-1	few	TGCGCCAGCAGAACGGCGGGGTCGGAGCAGTACTTC	CASRTAGSEQYF
TRBJ2-5	-	TRBV29-1	many	TGCAGCGTTGGGGGGCTGGGAGAGACCCAGTACTTC	CSVGGLGETQYF
TRBJ2-3	-	TRBV28	-	TGTGCCAGCAGTGAATCGGACAGAACCACAGATACGCAGTATTTT	CASSESDRTTDTQYF
TRBJ1-4	-	TRBV7-8	many	TGTGCCAGCAGCCAACACACTAGCCGCGCTGAAAAACTGTTTTTT	CASSQHTSRAEKLFF
TRBJ2-7	-	TRBV29-1	few	TGCAGCGTTGCTCCTTCCCTCCCGGGCTCCTACGAGCAGTACTTC	CSVAPSLPGSYEQYF